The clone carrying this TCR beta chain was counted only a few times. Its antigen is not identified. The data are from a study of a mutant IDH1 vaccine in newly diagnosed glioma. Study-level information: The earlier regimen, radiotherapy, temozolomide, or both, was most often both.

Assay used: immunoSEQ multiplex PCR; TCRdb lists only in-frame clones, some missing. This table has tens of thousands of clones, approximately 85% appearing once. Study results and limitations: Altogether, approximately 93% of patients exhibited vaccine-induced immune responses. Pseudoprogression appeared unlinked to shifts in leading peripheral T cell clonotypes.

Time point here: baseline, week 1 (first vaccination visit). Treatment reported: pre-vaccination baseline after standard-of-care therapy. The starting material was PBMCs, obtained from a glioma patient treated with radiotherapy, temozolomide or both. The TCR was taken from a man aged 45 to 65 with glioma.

The CDR3 reads CASSPLLGGSSYEQYF. The CDR3 region has the DNA TGTGCCAGCAGCCCACTCCTAGGCGGAAGCTCCTACGAGCAGTACTTC. V gene TRBV14 combines with J gene TRBJ2-7; D gene unclear. The CDR3 consists of 16 residues. Trimming took 4 bases from V and 0 from J, leaving 16 bases between them. CDR1 is SGHDN, CDR2 FVKESK, per germline.